This TCR beta chain was found in a study of blood T cells in healthy people across ages. The CDR3 sequence is 15 residues long. In germline, CDR1 is SGHAT, CDR2 FQNNGV. Trimming removed 6 bases from V and 6 bases from J, with 17 bases in between. The use of a sample-barcoded 5' primer and a J-beta primer mix characterized a second PCR of about 7 to 12 cycles. TCRdb used MiXCR to reprocess the 5' RACE reads, holding one entry per CDR3 protein. The sample shows some 1.7 million distinct CDR3 sequences, approximately 30% of them seen only once. Sequencing was performed on blood. The chain employs TRBV11-2 and TRBJ2-2, with D tentatively TRBD2 (7 bases). This receptor was identified in a woman in her twenties or thirties in good health. The CDR3 region is CASSSAGGRSGELFF. In DNA, the CDR3 is TGTGCCAGCAGTTCCGCCGGGGGGCGCTCCGGGGAGCTGTTTTTT.